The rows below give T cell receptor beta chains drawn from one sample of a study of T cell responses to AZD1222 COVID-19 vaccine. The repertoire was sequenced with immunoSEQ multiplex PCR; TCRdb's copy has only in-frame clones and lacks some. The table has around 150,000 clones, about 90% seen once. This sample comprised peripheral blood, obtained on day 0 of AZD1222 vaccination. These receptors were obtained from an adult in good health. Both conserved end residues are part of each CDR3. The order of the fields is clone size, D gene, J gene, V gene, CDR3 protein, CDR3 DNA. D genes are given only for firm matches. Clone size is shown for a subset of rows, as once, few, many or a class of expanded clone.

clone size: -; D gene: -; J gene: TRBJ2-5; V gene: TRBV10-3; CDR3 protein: CAIRDDTSGGGRGTQYF; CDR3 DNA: TGTGCCATCAGAGACGACACCAGCGGCGGGGGCAGAGGGACCCAGTACTTC
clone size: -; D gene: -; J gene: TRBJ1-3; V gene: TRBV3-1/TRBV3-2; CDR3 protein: CASSQGNSGNTIYF; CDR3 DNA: TGTGCCAGCAGCCAAGGGAACTCTGGAAACACCATATATTTT
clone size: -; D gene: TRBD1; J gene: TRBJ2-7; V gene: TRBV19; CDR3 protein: CASRPGQGAYEQYF; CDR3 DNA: TGTGCCAGTAGACCGGGACAGGGCGCCTACGAGCAGTACTTC
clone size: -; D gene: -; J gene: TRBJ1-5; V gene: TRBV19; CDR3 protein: CASTTPMTGGNQPQHF; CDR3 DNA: TGTGCCAGTACCACACCGATGACAGGAGGCAATCAGCCCCAGCATTTT
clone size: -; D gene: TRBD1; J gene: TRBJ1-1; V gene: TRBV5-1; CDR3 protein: CASSWTGVNTEAFF; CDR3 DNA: TGCGCCAGCAGCTGGACAGGGGTGAACACTGAAGCTTTCTTT
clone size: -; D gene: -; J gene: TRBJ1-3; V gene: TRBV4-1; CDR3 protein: CASSQVDMGFSGNTIYF; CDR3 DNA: TGCGCCAGCAGCCAAGTTGATATGGGATTTAGTGGAAACACCATATATTTT
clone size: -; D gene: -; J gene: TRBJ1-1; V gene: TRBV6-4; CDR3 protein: CASSYKGMGTEAFF; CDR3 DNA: TGTGCCAGCAGTTACAAGGGTATGGGGACTGAAGCTTTCTTT
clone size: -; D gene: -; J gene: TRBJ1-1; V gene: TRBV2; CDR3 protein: CASIGLAEAFF; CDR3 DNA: TGTGCCAGCATTGGGCTTGCTGAAGCTTTCTTT
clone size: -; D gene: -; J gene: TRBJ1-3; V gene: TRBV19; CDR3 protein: CASSPITTEFSGNTIYF; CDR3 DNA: TGTGCCAGTAGCCCAATCACGACTGAATTCTCTGGAAACACCATATATTTT
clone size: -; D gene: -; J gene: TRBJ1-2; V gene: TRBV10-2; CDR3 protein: CASLKPNYGYTF; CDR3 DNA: TGCGCCAGCTTAAAACCTAACTATGGCTACACCTTC
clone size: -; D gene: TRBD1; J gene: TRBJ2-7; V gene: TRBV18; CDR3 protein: CASSQAGTGSYEQYF; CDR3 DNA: TGTGCCAGCTCACAAGCCGGGACAGGGTCCTACGAGCAGTACTTC
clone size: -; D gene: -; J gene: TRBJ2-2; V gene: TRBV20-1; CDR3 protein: CSASSWFGGGELFF; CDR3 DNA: TGCAGTGCTAGTTCGTGGTTCGGGGGCGGGGAGCTGTTTTTT
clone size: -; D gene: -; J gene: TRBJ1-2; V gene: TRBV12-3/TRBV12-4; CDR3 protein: CASSPSGYGYTF; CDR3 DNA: TGTGCCAGCAGTCCGTCGGGCTATGGCTACACCTTC
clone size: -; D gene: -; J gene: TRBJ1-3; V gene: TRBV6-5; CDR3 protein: CASSLTGLSGNTIYF; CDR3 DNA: TGTGCCAGCAGTCTAACCGGACTCTCTGGAAACACCATATATTTT
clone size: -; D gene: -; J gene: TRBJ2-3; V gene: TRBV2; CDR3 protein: CASSGLNDHTQYF; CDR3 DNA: TGTGCCAGCAGTGGTTTAAATGACCATACGCAGTATTTT
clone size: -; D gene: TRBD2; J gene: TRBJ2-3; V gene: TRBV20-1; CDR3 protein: CSASTTESGGGADTQYF; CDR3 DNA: TGCAGTGCTAGTACCACCGAGTCCGGGGGGGGAGCCGATACGCAGTATTTT
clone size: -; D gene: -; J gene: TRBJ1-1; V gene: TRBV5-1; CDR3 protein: CASKVRGGNTEAFF; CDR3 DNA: TGCGCCAGCAAGGTTCGGGGCGGGAACACTGAAGCTTTCTTT
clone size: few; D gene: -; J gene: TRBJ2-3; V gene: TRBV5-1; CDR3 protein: CASSLEFSGRDTQYF; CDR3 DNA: TGCGCCAGCAGCTTGGAATTCTCTGGGAGGGATACGCAGTATTTT
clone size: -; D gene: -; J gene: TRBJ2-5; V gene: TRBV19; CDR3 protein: CASRRDGQETQYF; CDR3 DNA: TGTGCCAGCCGAAGGGACGGCCAAGAGACCCAGTACTTC
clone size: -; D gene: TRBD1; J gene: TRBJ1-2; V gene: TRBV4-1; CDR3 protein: CASSQGQGSKISGYTF; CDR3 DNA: TGCGCCAGCAGCCAAGGACAGGGTTCGAAGATTAGTGGCTACACCTTC
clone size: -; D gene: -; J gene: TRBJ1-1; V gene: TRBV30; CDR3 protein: CAWRSGLNTEAFF; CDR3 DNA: TGTGCCTGGAGGTCGGGGTTGAACACTGAAGCTTTCTTT
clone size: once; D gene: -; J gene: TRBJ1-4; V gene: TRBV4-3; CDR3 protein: CASSQDLRGQGLNEKLFF; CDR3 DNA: TGCGCCAGCAGCCAAGATCTTCGGGGCCAGGGGTTAAATGAAAAACTGTTTTTT
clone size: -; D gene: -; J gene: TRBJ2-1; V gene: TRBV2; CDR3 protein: CASSPLLGGPDEQFF; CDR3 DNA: TGTGCCAGCAGTCCCCTACTTGGCGGTCCGGATGAGCAGTTCTTC
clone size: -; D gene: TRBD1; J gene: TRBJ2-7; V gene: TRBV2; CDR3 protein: CASAGDRGLYEQYF; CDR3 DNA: TGTGCCAGCGCGGGGGACAGGGGGTTATACGAGCAGTACTTC
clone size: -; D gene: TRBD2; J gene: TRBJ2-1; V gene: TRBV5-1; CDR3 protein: CASSLREGGEQFF; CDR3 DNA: TGCGCCAGCAGCTTGCGGGAGGGAGGTGAGCAGTTCTTC
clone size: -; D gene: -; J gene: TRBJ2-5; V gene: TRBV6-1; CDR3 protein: CASSEKTVQETQYF; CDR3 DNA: TGTGCCAGCAGTGAAAAGACAGTTCAAGAGACCCAGTACTTC
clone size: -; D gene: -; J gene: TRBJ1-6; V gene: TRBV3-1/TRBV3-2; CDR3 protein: CASSHQGSPLHF; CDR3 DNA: TGTGCCAGCAGCCATCAAGGTTCACCCCTCCACTTT
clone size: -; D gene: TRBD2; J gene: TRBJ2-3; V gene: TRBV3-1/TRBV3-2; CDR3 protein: CASSFLSGDTDTQYF; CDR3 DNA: TGTGCCAGCAGCTTCCTTAGCGGGGACACAGATACGCAGTATTTT
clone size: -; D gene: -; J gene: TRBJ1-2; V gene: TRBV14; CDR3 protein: CASSQDLAATYGYTF; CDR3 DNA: TGTGCCAGCAGCCAAGACCTGGCGGCGACCTATGGCTACACCTTC
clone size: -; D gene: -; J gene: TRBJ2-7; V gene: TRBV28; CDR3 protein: CASSRVGNEQYF; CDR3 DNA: TGTGCCAGCAGTCGCGTAGGGAACGAGCAGTACTTC
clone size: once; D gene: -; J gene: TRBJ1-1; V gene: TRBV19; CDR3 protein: CASMSRGDKAFF; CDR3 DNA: TGTGCCAGTATGTCGCGAGGAGACAAAGCTTTCTTT
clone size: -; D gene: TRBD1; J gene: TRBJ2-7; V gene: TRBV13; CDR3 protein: CASSSTDRGFYEQYF; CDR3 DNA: TGTGCCAGCAGCTCAACGGACAGGGGGTTCTACGAGCAGTACTTC
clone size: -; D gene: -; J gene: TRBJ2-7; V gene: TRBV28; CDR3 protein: CASGSSGAGGQYF; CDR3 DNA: TGTGCCAGCGGCAGTTCGGGCGCCGGGGGGCAGTACTTC
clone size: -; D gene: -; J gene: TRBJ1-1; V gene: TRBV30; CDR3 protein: CAWSVGGVSEAFF; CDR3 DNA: TGTGCCTGGAGTGTAGGGGGGGTGAGTGAAGCTTTCTTT
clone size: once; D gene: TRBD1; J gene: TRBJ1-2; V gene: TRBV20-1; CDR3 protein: CSASMSGQGTNYGYTF; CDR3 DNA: TGCAGTGCTAGTATGTCGGGACAGGGAACTAACTATGGCTACACCTTC
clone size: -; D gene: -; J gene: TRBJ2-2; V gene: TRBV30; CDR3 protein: CAWAGTRNPGELFF; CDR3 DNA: TGTGCCTGGGCGGGAACCCGAAACCCCGGGGAGCTGTTTTTT
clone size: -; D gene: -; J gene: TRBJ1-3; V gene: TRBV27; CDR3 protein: CASSRVAPGGNTIYF; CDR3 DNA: TGTGCCAGCAGTAGGGTGGCTCCTGGCGGAAACACCATATATTTT
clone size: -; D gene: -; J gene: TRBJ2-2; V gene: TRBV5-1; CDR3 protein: CASTREGNTATGELFF; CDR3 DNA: TGCGCCAGCACTCGGGAAGGGAACACTGCTACCGGGGAGCTGTTTTTT
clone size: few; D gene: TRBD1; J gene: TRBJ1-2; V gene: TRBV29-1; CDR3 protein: CSVGPDRAYGYTF; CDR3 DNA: TGCAGCGTTGGCCCCGACAGGGCCTATGGCTACACCTTC
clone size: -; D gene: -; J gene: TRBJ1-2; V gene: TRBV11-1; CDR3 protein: CASSEQAYGYTF; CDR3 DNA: TGTGCCAGCAGCGAACAGGCGTATGGCTACACCTTC
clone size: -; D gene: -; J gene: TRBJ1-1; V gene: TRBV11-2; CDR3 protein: CASSLEGFSNTEAFF; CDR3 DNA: TGTGCCAGCAGCTTGGAAGGTTTTAGTAACACTGAAGCTTTCTTT
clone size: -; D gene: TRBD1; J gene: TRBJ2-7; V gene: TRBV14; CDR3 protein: CASSQKRGTGGYEQYF; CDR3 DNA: TGTGCCAGCAGCCAGAAGCGCGGGACAGGGGGCTACGAGCAGTACTTC
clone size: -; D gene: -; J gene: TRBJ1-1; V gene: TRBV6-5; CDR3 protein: CASSARVWNTEAFF; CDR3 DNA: TGTGCCAGCAGCGCCAGGGTTTGGAACACTGAAGCTTTCTTT
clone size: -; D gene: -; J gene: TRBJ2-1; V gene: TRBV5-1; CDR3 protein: CASSLELGGYNEQFF; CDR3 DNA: TGCGCCAGCAGCTTGGAGTTGGGAGGATACAATGAGCAGTTCTTC
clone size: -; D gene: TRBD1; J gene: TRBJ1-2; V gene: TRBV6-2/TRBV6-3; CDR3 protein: CASSPGGTNYGYTF; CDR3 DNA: TGTGCCAGCAGTCCAGGGGGAACCAACTATGGCTACACCTTC
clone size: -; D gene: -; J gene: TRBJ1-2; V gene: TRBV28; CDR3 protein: CASSLGYNYGYTF; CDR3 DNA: TGTGCCAGCAGTTTGGGATACAACTATGGCTACACCTTC
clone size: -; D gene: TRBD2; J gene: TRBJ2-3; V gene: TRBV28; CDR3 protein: CASSSPGLAGRWADTQYF; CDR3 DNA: TGTGCCAGCAGTTCTCCTGGACTAGCGGGAAGGTGGGCAGATACGCAGTATTTT
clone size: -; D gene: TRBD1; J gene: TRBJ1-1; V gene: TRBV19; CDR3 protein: CASSRNRGTEAFF; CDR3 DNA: TGTGCCAGTAGTCGGAACAGGGGCACTGAAGCTTTCTTT
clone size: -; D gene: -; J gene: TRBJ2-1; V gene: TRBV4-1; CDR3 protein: CASSQVGTSIGEQFF; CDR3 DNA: TGCGCCAGCAGCCAAGTTGGGACCAGCATTGGTGAGCAGTTCTTC
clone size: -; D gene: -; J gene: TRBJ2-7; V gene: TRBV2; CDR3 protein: CASTGSSEQYF; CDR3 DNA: TGTGCCAGCACGGGGTCAAGCGAGCAGTACTTC
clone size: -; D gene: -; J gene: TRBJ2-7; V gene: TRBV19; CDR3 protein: CASSPSTDPAYEQYF; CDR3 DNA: TGTGCCAGTAGTCCATCGACAGACCCCGCCTACGAGCAGTACTTC
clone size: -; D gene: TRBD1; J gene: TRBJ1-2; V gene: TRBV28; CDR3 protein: CASSFLGQDNYGYTF; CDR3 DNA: TGTGCCAGCAGTTTTTTGGGACAGGATAACTATGGCTACACCTTC
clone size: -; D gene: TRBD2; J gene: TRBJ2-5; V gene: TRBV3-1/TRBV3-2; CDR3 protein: CASSTGTSGGAFETQYF; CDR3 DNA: TGTGCCAGCAGCACCGGGACTAGCGGGGGGGCGTTTGAGACCCAGTACTTC
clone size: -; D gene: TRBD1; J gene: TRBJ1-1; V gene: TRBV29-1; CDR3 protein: CSVARQGNSLMGTEAFF; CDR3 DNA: TGCAGCGTCGCGAGACAGGGAAATTCACTCATGGGCACTGAAGCTTTCTTT
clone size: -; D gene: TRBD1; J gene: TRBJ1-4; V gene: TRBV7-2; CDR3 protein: CASSSQTGVGEKLFF; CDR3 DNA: TGTGCCAGCAGCTCTCAGACAGGGGTCGGTGAAAAACTGTTTTTT
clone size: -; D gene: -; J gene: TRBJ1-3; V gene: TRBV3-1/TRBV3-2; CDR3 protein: CASSQNSGGASGNTIYF; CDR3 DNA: TGTGCCAGCAGCCAAAATTCAGGCGGCGCCTCTGGAAACACCATATATTTT
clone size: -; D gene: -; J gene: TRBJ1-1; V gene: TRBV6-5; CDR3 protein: CASTGTANTEAFF; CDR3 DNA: TGTGCCAGCACGGGGACCGCGAACACTGAAGCTTTCTTT
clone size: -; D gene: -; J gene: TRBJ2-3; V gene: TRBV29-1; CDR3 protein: CSGGRGTDTQYF; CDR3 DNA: TGCAGCGGTGGCAGGGGCACAGATACGCAGTATTTT
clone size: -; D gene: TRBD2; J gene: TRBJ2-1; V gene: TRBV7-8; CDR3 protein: CASSFVAGSYNEQFF; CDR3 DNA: TGTGCCAGCAGCTTTGTAGCGGGATCCTACAATGAGCAGTTCTTC
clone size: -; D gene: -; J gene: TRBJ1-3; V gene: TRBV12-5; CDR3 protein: CASGITTGSGNTIYF; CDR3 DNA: TGTGCTAGTGGTATAACGACGGGATCTGGAAACACCATATATTTT